Listed below are T cell receptor beta chains from one sample, sequenced in a study of blood T cell repertoires in COVID-19. Some clones are missing from TCRdb's copy, which holds only in-frame ones; the method was immunoSEQ multiplex PCR. The sample holds roughly 230,000 clones; around 84% are singletons and the top ten take about 11%. The sequencing input was peripheral blood. The receptors were sampled from a woman aged 80 or older with COVID-19, enrolled during active disease. Both conserved end residues are part of each CDR3. Each record gives: J gene, V gene, CDR3 protein.

J gene: TRBJ2-1
V gene: TRBV11-2
CDR3 protein: CASSGTGGEQFF

J gene: TRBJ1-2
V gene: TRBV6-4
CDR3 protein: CASSDSGRRSGYTF

J gene: TRBJ2-2
V gene: TRBV6-2/TRBV6-3
CDR3 protein: CASSRPRGGQGTGELFF

J gene: TRBJ1-3
V gene: TRBV28
CDR3 protein: CASSQQGAPGNTIYF

J gene: TRBJ1-5
V gene: TRBV19
CDR3 protein: CASSMGGSNQPQHF

J gene: TRBJ1-4
V gene: TRBV10-3
CDR3 protein: CAISENGGSNEKLFF

J gene: TRBJ2-1
V gene: TRBV5-1
CDR3 protein: CASSSVAGNNEQFF

J gene: TRBJ1-2
V gene: TRBV28
CDR3 protein: CASSLGQGRGYTF

J gene: TRBJ1-2
V gene: TRBV6-5
CDR3 protein: CASSPATVSYGYTF

J gene: TRBJ1-1
V gene: TRBV6-5
CDR3 protein: CASSYSGTPGTGAFF

J gene: TRBJ2-5
V gene: TRBV11-2
CDR3 protein: CASSLGRVQETQYF

J gene: TRBJ1-3
V gene: TRBV28
CDR3 protein: CATNRGLGNTIYF

J gene: TRBJ2-1
V gene: TRBV19
CDR3 protein: CASRQGTTYNEQFF

J gene: TRBJ1-3
V gene: TRBV5-3
CDR3 protein: CARSLFEGVGNTIYF

J gene: TRBJ1-5
V gene: TRBV28
CDR3 protein: CASSWGQKSNQPQHF

J gene: TRBJ2-5
V gene: TRBV28
CDR3 protein: CASSWGTGGRETQYF

J gene: TRBJ1-5
V gene: TRBV5-6
CDR3 protein: CASSRAQGGLQPQHF

J gene: TRBJ1-1
V gene: TRBV5-5
CDR3 protein: CASSLGQSNTEAFF

J gene: TRBJ1-2
V gene: TRBV5-4
CDR3 protein: CASSLDSLVGYTF

J gene: TRBJ1-6
V gene: TRBV5-1
CDR3 protein: CASSSFDRGSDNSPLHF

J gene: TRBJ2-1
V gene: TRBV11-2
CDR3 protein: CASSPAVPLSYNEQFF

J gene: TRBJ1-6
V gene: TRBV18
CDR3 protein: CASSPQQGNLYNSPLHF

J gene: TRBJ2-1
V gene: TRBV5-1
CDR3 protein: CASSPGLAGGSSYNEQFF

J gene: TRBJ1-3
V gene: TRBV30
CDR3 protein: CAWSRPGQGAYTIYF

J gene: TRBJ1-1
V gene: TRBV9
CDR3 protein: CASSATSRQGVGTEAFF

J gene: TRBJ1-5
V gene: TRBV19
CDR3 protein: CASQGQGTNQPQHF

J gene: TRBJ2-3
V gene: TRBV7-9
CDR3 protein: CAGGQGRDTQYF

J gene: TRBJ1-2
V gene: TRBV10-1
CDR3 protein: CASSESTGSYGYTF

J gene: TRBJ2-6
V gene: TRBV30
CDR3 protein: CAWSYANPGFGANVLTF

J gene: TRBJ2-7
V gene: TRBV5-1
CDR3 protein: CASGTGGISMNAWEQQYF

J gene: TRBJ2-7
V gene: TRBV28
CDR3 protein: CATRGTLYEQYF

J gene: TRBJ1-4
V gene: TRBV28
CDR3 protein: CASSFRTGWEKLFF

J gene: TRBJ1-5
V gene: TRBV10-3
CDR3 protein: CAISDAGQPQHF

J gene: TRBJ1-2
V gene: TRBV28
CDR3 protein: CASSEGSYGYTF

J gene: TRBJ1-4
V gene: TRBV2
CDR3 protein: CASSRLTGSNEKLFF

J gene: TRBJ1-3
V gene: TRBV13
CDR3 protein: CASRQRTRTISGNTIYF

J gene: TRBJ2-3
V gene: TRBV13
CDR3 protein: CASSLLGGAADTQYF

J gene: TRBJ1-2
V gene: TRBV2
CDR3 protein: CASSATGNGYTF

J gene: TRBJ1-2
V gene: TRBV6-5
CDR3 protein: CASSYRGDRDYGYTF

J gene: TRBJ2-3
V gene: TRBV4-2
CDR3 protein: CASSQGGDRGADTQYF